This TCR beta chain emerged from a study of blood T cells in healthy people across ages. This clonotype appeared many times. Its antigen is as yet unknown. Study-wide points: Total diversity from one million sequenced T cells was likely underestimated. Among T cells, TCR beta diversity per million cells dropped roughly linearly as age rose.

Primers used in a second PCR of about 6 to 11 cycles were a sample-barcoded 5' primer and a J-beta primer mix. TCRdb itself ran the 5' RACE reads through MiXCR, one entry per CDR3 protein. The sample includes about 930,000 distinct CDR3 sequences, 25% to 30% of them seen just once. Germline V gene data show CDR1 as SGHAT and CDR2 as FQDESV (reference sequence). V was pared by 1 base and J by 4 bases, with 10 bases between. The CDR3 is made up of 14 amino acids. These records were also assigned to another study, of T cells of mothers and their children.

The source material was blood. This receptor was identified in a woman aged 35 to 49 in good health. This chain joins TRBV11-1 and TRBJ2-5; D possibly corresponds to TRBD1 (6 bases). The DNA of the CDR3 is TGTGCCAGCAGCTTAGGTCCAGGGGCAGAGACCCAGTACTTC. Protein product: CASSLGPGAETQYF.